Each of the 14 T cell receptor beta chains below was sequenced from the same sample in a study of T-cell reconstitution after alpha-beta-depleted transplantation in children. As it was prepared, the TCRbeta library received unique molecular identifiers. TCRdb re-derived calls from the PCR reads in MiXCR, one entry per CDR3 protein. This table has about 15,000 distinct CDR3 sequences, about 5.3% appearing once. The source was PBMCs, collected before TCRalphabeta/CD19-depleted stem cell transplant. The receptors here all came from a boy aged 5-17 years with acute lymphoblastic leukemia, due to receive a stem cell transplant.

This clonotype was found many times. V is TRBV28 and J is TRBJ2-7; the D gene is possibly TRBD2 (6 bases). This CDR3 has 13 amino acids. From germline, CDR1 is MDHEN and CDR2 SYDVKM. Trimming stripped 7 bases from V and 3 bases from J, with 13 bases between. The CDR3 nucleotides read TGTGCCAGCAACTCCAGACTAGTCTACGAGCAGTACTTC. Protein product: CASNSRLVYEQYF.

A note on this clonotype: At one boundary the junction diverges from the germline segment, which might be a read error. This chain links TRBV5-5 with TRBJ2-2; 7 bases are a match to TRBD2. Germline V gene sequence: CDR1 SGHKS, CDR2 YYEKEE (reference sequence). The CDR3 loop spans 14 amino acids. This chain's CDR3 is CASSPGQRSGVLLF. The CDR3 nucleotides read TGTGCCAGCAGCCCGGGGCAGAGAAGCGGGGTGCTGCTTTTT.

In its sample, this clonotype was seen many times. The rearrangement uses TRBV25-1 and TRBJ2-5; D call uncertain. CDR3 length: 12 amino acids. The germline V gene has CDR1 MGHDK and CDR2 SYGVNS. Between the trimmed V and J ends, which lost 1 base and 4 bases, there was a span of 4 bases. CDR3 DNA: TGTGCCAGCAGTGAATCCGGAGAGACCCAGTACTTC. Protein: CASSESGETQYF. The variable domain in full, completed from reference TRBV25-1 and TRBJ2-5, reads EADIYQTPRYLVIGTGKKITLECSQTMGHDKMYWYQQDPGMELHLIHYSYGVNSTEKGDLSSESTVSRIRTEHFPLTLESARPSHTSQYLCASSESGETQYFGPGTRLLVL.

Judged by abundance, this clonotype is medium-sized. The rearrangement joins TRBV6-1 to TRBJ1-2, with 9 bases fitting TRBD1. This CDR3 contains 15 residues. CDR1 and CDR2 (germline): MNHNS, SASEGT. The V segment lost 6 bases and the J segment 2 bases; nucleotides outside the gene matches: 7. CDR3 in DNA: TGTGCCAGCAGGGAACTACAGGGGGCAAACTATGGCTACACCTTC. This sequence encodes CASRELQGANYGYTF.

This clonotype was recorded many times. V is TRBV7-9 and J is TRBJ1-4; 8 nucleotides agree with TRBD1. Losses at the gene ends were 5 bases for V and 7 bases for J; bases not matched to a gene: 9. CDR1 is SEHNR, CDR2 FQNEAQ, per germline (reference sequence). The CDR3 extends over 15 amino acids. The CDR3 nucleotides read TGTGCCAGCAGCACGTACAGGGGGTCGGTTGAAAAACTGTTTTTT. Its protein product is CASSTYRGSVEKLFF. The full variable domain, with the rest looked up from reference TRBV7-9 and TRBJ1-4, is DTGVSQNPRHKITKRGQNVTFRCDPISEHNRLYWYRQTLGQGPEFLTYFQNEAQLEKSRLLSDRFSAERPKGSFSTLEIQRTEQGDSAMYLCASSTYRGSVEKLFFGSGTQLSVL.

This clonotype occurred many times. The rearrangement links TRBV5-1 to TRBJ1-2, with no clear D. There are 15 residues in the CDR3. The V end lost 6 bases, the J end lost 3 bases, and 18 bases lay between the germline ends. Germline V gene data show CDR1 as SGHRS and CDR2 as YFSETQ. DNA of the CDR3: TGCGCCAGCAAAATTTCCCCGACCGATGACTATGGCTACACCTTC. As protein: CASKISPTDDYGYTF.

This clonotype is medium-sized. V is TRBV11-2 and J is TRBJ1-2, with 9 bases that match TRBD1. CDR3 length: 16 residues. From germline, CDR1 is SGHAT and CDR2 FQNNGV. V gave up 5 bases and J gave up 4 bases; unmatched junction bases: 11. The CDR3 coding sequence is TGTGCCAGCAGCCCCGGGGGGACAGGGAGTATCTATGGCTACACCTTC. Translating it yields CASSPGGTGSIYGYTF.

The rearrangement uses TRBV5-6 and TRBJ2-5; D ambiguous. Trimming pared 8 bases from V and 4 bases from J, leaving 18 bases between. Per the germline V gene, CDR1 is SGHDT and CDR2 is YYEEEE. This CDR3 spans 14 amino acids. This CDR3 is CARSPLPLPETQYF. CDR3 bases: TGTGCCAGGAGCCCCCTGCCCCTTCCAGAGACCCAGTACTTC.

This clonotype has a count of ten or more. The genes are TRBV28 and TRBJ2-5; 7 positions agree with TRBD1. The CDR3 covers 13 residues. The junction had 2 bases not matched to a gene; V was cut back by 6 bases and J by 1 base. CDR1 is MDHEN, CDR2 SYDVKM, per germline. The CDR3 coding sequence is TGTGCCAGCAGGGGGACAGTCCAAGAGACCCAGTACTTC. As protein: CASRGTVQETQYF.

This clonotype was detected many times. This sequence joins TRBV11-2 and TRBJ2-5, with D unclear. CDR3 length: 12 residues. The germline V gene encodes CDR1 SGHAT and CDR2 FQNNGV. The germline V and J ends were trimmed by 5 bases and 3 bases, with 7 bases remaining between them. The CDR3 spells CASSPTKETQYF. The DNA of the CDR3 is TGTGCCAGCAGCCCCACCAAAGAGACCCAGTACTTC.

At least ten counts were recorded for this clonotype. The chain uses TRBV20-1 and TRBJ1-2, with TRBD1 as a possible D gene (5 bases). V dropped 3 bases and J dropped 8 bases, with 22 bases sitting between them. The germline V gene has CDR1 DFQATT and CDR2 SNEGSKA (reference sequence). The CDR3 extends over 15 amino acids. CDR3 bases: TGCAGTGCTAGTATGACCCTGGGAGGGGCGTTGGGCTACACCTTC. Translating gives CSASMTLGGALGYTF.

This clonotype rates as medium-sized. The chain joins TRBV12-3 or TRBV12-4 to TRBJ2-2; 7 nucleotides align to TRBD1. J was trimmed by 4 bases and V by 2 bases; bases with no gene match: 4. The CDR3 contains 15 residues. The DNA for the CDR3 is TGTGCCAGCAGTTTATCCGGGACAGCCACCGGGGAGCTGTTTTTT. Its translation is CASSLSGTATGELFF.

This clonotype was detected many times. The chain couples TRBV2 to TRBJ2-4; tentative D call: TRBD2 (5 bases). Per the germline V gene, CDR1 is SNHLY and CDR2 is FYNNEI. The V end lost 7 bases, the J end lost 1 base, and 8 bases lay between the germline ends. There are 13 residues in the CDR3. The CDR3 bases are TGTGCCAGCACCGGGGATGCCAAAAACATTCAGTACTTC. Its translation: CASTGDAKNIQYF.

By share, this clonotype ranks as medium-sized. CDR3 sequence (DNA): TGTGCCAGCAGCCAAGAGGAGACCCAGTACTTC. This codes for CASSQEETQYF. The chain recombines TRBV3-1 with TRBJ2-5; the D is unclear. Germline V gives CDR1 LGHDT, CDR2 YNNKEL (reference sequence). This CDR3 is built from 11 residues. V was clipped by 0 bases and J by 5 bases, with 1 base between them.